This T cell receptor beta chain derives from a study of OX40 agonist ivuxolimab in advanced cancers. For the study at large: Patients treated during dose escalation were battling hepatocellular carcinoma, melanoma, renal cell or head and neck cancer. Anti-PD-1, anti-PD-L1 or anti-CTLA-4 therapy given earlier was allowed, and about 38% had some. Study-wide points: In the 0.1 to 3.0 mg/kg range, CD4+ and CD8+ blood T cells had expanded clonally by week 6.

Data came from immunoSEQ multiplex PCR; TCRdb stores just in-frame clones and leaves some out. This sample has over 75,000 clones, with roughly 90% found just once. As for this clone: As yet, its antigen is unknown.

CDR3 length equals 13 residues. In germline, CDR1 is MDHEN, CDR2 SYDVKM. V dropped 8 bases and J dropped 5 bases, with 16 bases sitting between them. The sample here was CD4+ or CD8+ T cells sorted from blood, taken in a trial of the OX40 agonist ivuxolimab. The rearrangement links TRBV28 to TRBJ2-7; D is unresolved. This TCR derives from an adult with an advanced solid tumor such as melanoma, head and neck, liver or kidney cancer. CDR3 bases: TGTGCCAGCTCTAATCGTAGGGCCCACGAGCAGTACTTC. Translation gives CASSNRRAHEQYF.